This T cell receptor beta chain was identified during a study of T-cell reconstitution after alpha-beta-depleted transplantation in children. Study findings and constraints: Some patients' high day-60 TCRbeta diversity was attributed to recipient cells surviving conditioning.

Comments on this clonotype: Its antigen is not known.

The germline V gene has CDR1 MNHEY and CDR2 SMNVEV (reference sequence). The CDR3 has 15 residues. V gave up 6 bases and J gave up 3 bases, with 18 bases separating them. Unique molecular identifiers were incorporated into the prepared TCRbeta library. In TCRdb, the PCR reads were re-called with MiXCR into one record per CDR3 protein. The repertoire holds fewer than 450,000 distinct CDR3 sequences, with 15% to 20% as singletons. The V gene is TRBV27, the J gene TRBJ2-7; no reliable D call. This receptor was identified in a male patient under 10 years old who had a stem cell transplant for acute lymphoblastic leukemia, so the T cells may come from the graft donor. The sequenced sample was PBMCs, mostly from graft donor cells, obtained 360 days after TCRalphabeta/CD19-depleted stem cell transplant. CDR3 bases: TGTGCCAGCAGGCCTCTCGCCGCCGCCCTCTACGAGCAGTACTTC. Translation gives CASRPLAAALYEQYF.